Listed below are T cell receptor beta chains from one sample, sequenced in a study of shared clonotypes between healthy human individuals. Assay: immunoSEQ multiplex PCR; the TCRdb copy retains only in-frame clones and omits some. This table has 2,100,000 or so clones, about 94% appearing once. Sequenced material: naive CD4+ T cells sorted from blood. These receptors all stem from a man aged 18 to 29 in good health. CDR3s include the opening cysteine and the closing phenylalanine or tryptophan. The order of the fields is D gene, V gene, J gene, clone size, CDR3 protein, CDR3 DNA. The D gene is left open where the match is weak. Not all rows give a size; the values are once, few, many and, for expanded clones, a class.

>-|TRBV28|TRBJ1-2|-
CASSPPQGLRGYTF
TGTGCCAGCAGTCCTCCACAGGGATTGAGAGGCTACACCTTC
>-|TRBV15|TRBJ1-2|once
CATSGVNYGYTF
TGTGCCACCTCTGGGGTTAACTATGGCTACACCTTC
>-|TRBV19|TRBJ1-2|-
CASSPRTATNYGYTF
TGTGCCAGTAGTCCTAGGACGGCCACAAACTATGGCTACACCTTC
>TRBD1|TRBV2|TRBJ2-7|once
CASSLGTGVSEQYF
TGTGCCAGCAGCTTAGGGACAGGGGTCTCCGAGCAGTACTTC
>-|TRBV11-3|TRBJ2-7|-
CASSLDTGSGPHEQYF
TGTGCCAGCAGCTTAGATACGGGATCAGGTCCGCACGAGCAGTACTTC
>TRBD1|TRBV7-6|TRBJ2-6|-
CASSPDRGDSGANVLTF
TGTGCCAGCAGCCCCGACAGGGGGGACTCTGGGGCCAACGTCCTGACTTTC
>TRBD2|TRBV6-1|TRBJ2-2|-
CASAGGELGAGELFF
TGTGCCAGCGCGGGGGGGGAGTTAGGGGCCGGGGAGCTGTTTTTT
>TRBD2|TRBV11-2|TRBJ2-7|-
CASSLVRGSGGPFEQYF
TGTGCCAGCAGCTTAGTTCGGGGGTCGGGAGGGCCATTCGAGCAGTACTTC
>-|TRBV28|TRBJ2-7|-
CASSFHGGAYEQYF
TGTGCCAGCAGTTTTCACGGGGGAGCGTACGAGCAGTACTTC
>TRBD2|TRBV7-2|TRBJ2-1|-
CASSPRGSSYNEQFF
TGTGCCAGCAGCCCGCGGGGGAGCTCCTACAATGAGCAGTTCTTC
>TRBD2|TRBV5-1|TRBJ2-3|-
CASSLGFQRGRTDTQYF
TGCGCCAGCAGCTTGGGATTCCAGCGGGGACGCACAGATACGCAGTATTTT
>TRBD1|TRBV11-2|TRBJ2-1|once
CASSASDRVAYNEQFF
TGTGCCAGCAGTGCCTCGGACAGGGTAGCCTACAATGAGCAGTTCTTC
>TRBD1|TRBV19|TRBJ2-3|-
CASRPGRTGERTDTQYF
TGTGCCAGTAGGCCCGGAAGGACAGGGGAACGCACAGATACGCAGTATTTT
>-|TRBV2|TRBJ2-6|-
CASSGAFSSGANVLTF
TGTGCCAGCAGTGGTGCGTTCAGCTCTGGGGCCAACGTCCTGACTTTC
>TRBD2|TRBV5-1|TRBJ2-1|-
CASSSSLAGVGSEQFF
TGCGCCAGCAGCTCTTCGCTAGCGGGAGTAGGTAGTGAGCAGTTCTTC
>TRBD1|TRBV5-1|TRBJ1-1|-
CASSPTGGLNTEAFF
TGCGCCAGCAGCCCGACAGGGGGGTTAAACACTGAAGCTTTCTTT
>-|TRBV1|TRBJ2-4|-
CTSSRPRDLLNIQYF
TGCACCAGCAGCAGACCCCGGGACTTACTAAACATTCAGTACTTC
>-|TRBV5-1|TRBJ2-2|-
CASSLVVSPTTGELFF
TGCGCCAGCAGCTTGGTCGTATCTCCAACTACCGGGGAGCTGTTTTTT
>-|TRBV6-5|TRBJ2-7|-
CASSQGRHYEQYF
TGTGCCAGCAGCCAGGGACGTCACTACGAGCAGTACTTC
>-|TRBV7-9|TRBJ2-7|once
CASSTGQYEQYF
TGTGCCAGCAGCACAGGACAGTACGAGCAGTACTTC
>-|TRBV7-2|TRBJ1-1|-
CASSLWVTDRAFF
TGTGCCAGCAGCTTATGGGTGACAGATCGGGCTTTCTTT
>-|TRBV2|TRBJ2-5|-
CASRQWQQETQYF
TGTGCCAGCAGGCAGTGGCAGCAAGAGACCCAGTACTTC
>TRBD1|TRBV6-6|TRBJ2-2|-
CASTPTGPTGELFF
TGTGCCAGCACCCCGACAGGGCCCACCGGGGAGCTGTTTTTT
>-|TRBV19|TRBJ2-5|-
CASSIGSSWETQYF
TGTGCCAGTAGTATAGGGAGTTCGTGGGAGACCCAGTACTTC
>-|TRBV4-3|TRBJ2-5|-
CASSQDSTGEETQYF
TGCGCCAGCAGCCAAGACTCGACGGGAGAGGAGACCCAGTACTTC
>-|TRBV7-6|TRBJ1-2|-
CASSPVWGSPYGYTF
TGTGCCAGCAGCCCCGTATGGGGGTCCCCCTATGGCTACACCTTC
>-|TRBV2|TRBJ1-1|-
CASRFSRGFNTEAFF
TGTGCCAGCAGGTTCTCACGGGGATTCAACACTGAAGCTTTCTTT
>-|TRBV5-6|TRBJ1-6|-
CASSFRSSYNSPLHF
TGTGCCAGCAGCTTTCGGAGCTCCTATAATTCACCCCTCCACTTT
>-|TRBV7-9|TRBJ2-6|-
CASSRGVGTGANVLTF
TGTGCCAGCAGTCGAGGGGTGGGCACTGGGGCCAACGTCCTGACTTTC
>TRBD1|TRBV5-1|TRBJ2-3|-
CASRSGQGGTDTQYF
TGCGCCAGCAGATCGGGACAGGGGGGCACAGATACGCAGTATTTT
>-|TRBV6-5|TRBJ1-2|-
CASSYPTGWGVGYTF
TGTGCCAGCAGTTACCCGACAGGTTGGGGGGTGGGCTACACCTTC
>-|TRBV5-1|TRBJ1-2|once
CASSLRSGTNYGYTF
TGCGCCAGCAGCTTGCGGTCCGGGACTAACTATGGCTACACCTTC
>-|TRBV30|TRBJ2-3|-
CAWSIRGAHTQYF
TGTGCCTGGAGTATACGGGGGGCGCATACGCAGTATTTT
>TRBD2|TRBV11-2|TRBJ2-3|-
CASSLGGRAWTDTQYF
TGTGCCAGCAGCTTAGGCGGGAGGGCTTGGACAGATACGCAGTATTTT
>-|TRBV6-5|TRBJ1-6|-
CASSSGSNSPLHF
TGTGCCAGCAGTTCAGGGTCTAATTCACCCCTCCACTTT
>TRBD2|TRBV9|TRBJ2-1|-
CASSVIAGGTYNEQFF
TGTGCCAGCAGCGTTATAGCGGGAGGCACCTACAATGAGCAGTTCTTC
>-|TRBV28|TRBJ1-6|-
CASSTAAGTLNYNSPLHF
TGTGCCAGCAGCACGGCCGCCGGGACACTAAACTATAATTCACCCCTCCACTTT
>TRBD1|TRBV6-1|TRBJ2-3|-
CASIQGIYTDTQYF
TGTGCCAGTATACAGGGGATTTACACAGATACGCAGTATTTT
>-|TRBV5-6|TRBJ2-5|once
CASSFPAGPEGTQYF
TGTGCCAGCAGCTTTCCGGCAGGGCCGGAGGGGACCCAGTACTTC
>-|TRBV7-6|TRBJ1-1|-
CASSLGLGTAEAFF
TGTGCCAGCAGCTTAGGTTTGGGGACGGCTGAAGCTTTCTTT